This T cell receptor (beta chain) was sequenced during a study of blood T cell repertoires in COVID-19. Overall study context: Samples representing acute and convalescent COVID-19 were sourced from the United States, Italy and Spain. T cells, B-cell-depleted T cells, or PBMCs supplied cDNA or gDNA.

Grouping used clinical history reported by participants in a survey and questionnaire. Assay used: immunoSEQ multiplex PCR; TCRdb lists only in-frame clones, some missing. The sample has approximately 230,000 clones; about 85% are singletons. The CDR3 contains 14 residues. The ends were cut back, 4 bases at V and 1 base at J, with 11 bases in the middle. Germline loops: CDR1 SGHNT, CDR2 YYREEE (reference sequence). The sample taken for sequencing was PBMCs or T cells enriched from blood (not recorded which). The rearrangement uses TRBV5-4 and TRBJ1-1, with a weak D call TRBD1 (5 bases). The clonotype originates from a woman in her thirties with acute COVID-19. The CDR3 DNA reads TGTGCCAGCAGCCCGGGACTTTCGAACACTGAAGCTTTCTTT. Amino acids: CASSPGLSNTEAFF. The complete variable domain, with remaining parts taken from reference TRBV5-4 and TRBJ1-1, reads ETGVTQSPTHLIKTRGQQVTLRCSSQSGHNTVSWYQQALGQGPQFIFQYYREEENGRGNFPPRFSGLQFPNYSSELNVNALELDDSALYLCASSPGLSNTEAFFGQGTRLTVV.